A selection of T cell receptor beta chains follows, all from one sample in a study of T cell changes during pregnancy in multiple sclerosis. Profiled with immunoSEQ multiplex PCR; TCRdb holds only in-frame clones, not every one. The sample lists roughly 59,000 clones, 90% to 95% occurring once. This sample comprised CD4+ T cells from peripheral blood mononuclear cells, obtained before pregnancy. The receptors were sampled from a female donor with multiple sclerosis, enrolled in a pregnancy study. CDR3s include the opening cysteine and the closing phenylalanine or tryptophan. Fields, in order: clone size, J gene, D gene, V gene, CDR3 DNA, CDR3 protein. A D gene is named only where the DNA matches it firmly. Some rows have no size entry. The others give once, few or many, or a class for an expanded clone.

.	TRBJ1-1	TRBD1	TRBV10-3	TGTGCCATCAGTGAGGAGACAGGGGGCCTCACTGAAGCTTTCTTT	CAISEETGGLTEAFF
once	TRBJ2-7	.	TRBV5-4	TGTGCCAGCAGCTCCAAAAGGGGAACGTATAACGAGCAGTACTTC	CASSSKRGTYNEQYF
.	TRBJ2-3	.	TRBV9	TGTGCCAGCAGCGTAGTGGGGGAGGCAACAGATACGCAGTATTTT	CASSVVGEATDTQYF
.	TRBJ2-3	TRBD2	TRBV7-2	TGTGCCAGCAGCTACCACCCACTAGCGGGAGCGGCTAGCACAGATACGCAGTATTTT	CASSYHPLAGAASTDTQYF
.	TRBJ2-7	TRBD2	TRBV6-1	TGTGCCAGCAGTGCCCCAACCACTAGCGTCAACGAGCAGTACTTC	CASSAPTTSVNEQYF
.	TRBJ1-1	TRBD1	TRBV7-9	TGTGCCAGCAGCTTCGGACAGGGGGCGACTGAAGCTTTCTTT	CASSFGQGATEAFF
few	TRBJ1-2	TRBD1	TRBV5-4	TGTGCCAGCAGCCACGGACAGGGGGCTGCCAACTATGGCTACACCTTC	CASSHGQGAANYGYTF
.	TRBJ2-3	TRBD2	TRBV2	TGTGCCAGCATTAAACAGGGACTAGCGGCAGATACGCAGTATTTT	CASIKQGLAADTQYF
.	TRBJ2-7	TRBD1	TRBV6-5	TGTGCCAGCAGTAGACAGGGAGCTGGCGAGCAGTACTTC	CASSRQGAGEQYF
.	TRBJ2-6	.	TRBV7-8	TGTGCCAGCAGCTTTACGAGGGGGTGGGGTAGAACTGGGGCCAACGTCCTGACTTTC	CASSFTRGWGRTGANVLTF
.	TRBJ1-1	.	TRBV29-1	TGCAGCGTCACCGGGGGGACCCGGGGAGCTTTCTTT	CSVTGGTRGAFF
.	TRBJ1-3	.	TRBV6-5	TGTGCCAGCAGACAGGGAGTCTCTGGAAACACCATATATTTT	CASRQGVSGNTIYF
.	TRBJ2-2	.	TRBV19	TGTGCCAGTAGTAGCGGAGGAAACACCGGGGAGCTGTTTTTT	CASSSGGNTGELFF
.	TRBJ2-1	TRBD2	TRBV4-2	TGTGCCAGCAGCCCGACTAGCGGGAGTCACAATGAGCAGTTCTTC	CASSPTSGSHNEQFF
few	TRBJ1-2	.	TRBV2	TGTGCCAGCAACTACGCAGGGCTTAACTATGGCTACACCTTC	CASNYAGLNYGYTF
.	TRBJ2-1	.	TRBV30	TGTGCCTGGAGTCTGGCGGGAAGCTCCTACAATGAGCAGTTCTTC	CAWSLAGSSYNEQFF
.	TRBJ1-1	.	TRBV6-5	TGTGCCAGCAGTTACTCGAGGGGGGGGAACACTGAAGCTTTCTTT	CASSYSRGGNTEAFF
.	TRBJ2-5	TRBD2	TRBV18	TGTGCCAGCTCACCGGGACTAGCGGGAGTCCAAGAGACCCAGTACTTC	CASSPGLAGVQETQYF
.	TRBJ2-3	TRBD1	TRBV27	TGTGCCAGCACCCTCCGGGACAGAGGCACAGATACGCAGTATTTT	CASTLRDRGTDTQYF
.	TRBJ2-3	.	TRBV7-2	TGTGCCAGCAGCTTAATTCGCGTCTCTAGCACAGATACGCAGTATTTT	CASSLIRVSSTDTQYF
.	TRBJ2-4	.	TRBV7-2	TGTGCCAGCAGCTTAGCGGGGGGGCTGGGATCCAAAAACATTCAGTACTTC	CASSLAGGLGSKNIQYF
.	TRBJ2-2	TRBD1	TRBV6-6	TGTGCCAGCAGGCTCAAACCGACAGGGGCCACCGGGGAGCTGTTTTTT	CASRLKPTGATGELFF
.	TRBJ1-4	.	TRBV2	TGTGCCAGCAGTTTTGGGTTAGCGGTGGCAACTAATGAAAAACTGTTTTTT	CASSFGLAVATNEKLFF
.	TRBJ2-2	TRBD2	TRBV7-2	TGTGCCAGCAGCCCCCGACTAGCGGGAGTGAAAGGGATCGGGGAGCTGTTTTTT	CASSPRLAGVKGIGELFF
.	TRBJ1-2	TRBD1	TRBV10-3	TGTGCCATCAGTGAAAGAGGGACAGGACCCAATGGCTACACCTTC	CAISERGTGPNGYTF
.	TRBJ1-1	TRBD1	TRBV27	TGTGCCAGCAGAACCGGGACAGGGGCGAGTGAAGCTTTCTTT	CASRTGTGASEAFF
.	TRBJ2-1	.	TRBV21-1	TGTGCCAGCAGCAAAGCCCAGGGGGTCGCAGACTACAATGAGCAGTTCTTC	CASSKAQGVADYNEQFF
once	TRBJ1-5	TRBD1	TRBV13	TGTGCCAGCAGCTTAGGACAGGGGAGCGATCAGCCCCAGCATTTT	CASSLGQGSDQPQHF
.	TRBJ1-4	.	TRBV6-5	TGTGCCAGCAGCCGAAGACAGGCAAATAATGAAAAACTGTTTTTT	CASSRRQANNEKLFF
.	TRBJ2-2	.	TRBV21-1	TGTGCCAGCAGCAAAGAATTAGGACTAGCGGGAGGCAGCACCGGGGAGCTGTTTTTT	CASSKELGLAGGSTGELFF
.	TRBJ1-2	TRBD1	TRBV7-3	TGTGCCAGCAGCGCTCAAACACAGGGGAAGGCTGAGTATGGCTACACCTTC	CASSAQTQGKAEYGYTF
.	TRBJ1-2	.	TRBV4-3	TGCGCCAGCAGCCAGGCGATACAGGGTGGCTATGGCTACACCTTC	CASSQAIQGGYGYTF
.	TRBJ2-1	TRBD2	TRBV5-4	TGTGCCAGCAGCTTGGGGGGCGGGGGTGCCTACAATGAGCAGTTCTTC	CASSLGGGGAYNEQFF
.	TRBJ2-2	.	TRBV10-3	TGTGCCATCGGCGGACAGATCTCGAACACCGGGGAGCTGTTTTTT	CAIGGQISNTGELFF
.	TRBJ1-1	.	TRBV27	TGTGCCAGCAGTTCCACACGAAACACTGAAGCTTTCTTT	CASSSTRNTEAFF
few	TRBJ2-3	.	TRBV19	TGTGCCAGTAGTTATACCCGGGATACGCAGTATTTT	CASSYTRDTQYF
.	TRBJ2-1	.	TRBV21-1	TGTGCCAGCAGCGGAGGCCTAAGTGGGTCCAATGAGCAGTTCTTC	CASSGGLSGSNEQFF
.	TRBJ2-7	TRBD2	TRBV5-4	TGTGCCAGCAGCGCGGGGAGGGCTATTGGGTCCTACGAGCAGTACTTC	CASSAGRAIGSYEQYF
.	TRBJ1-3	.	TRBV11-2	TGTGCCAGCAGCGCAAGGGACTTAAGCTCTGGAAACACCATATATTTT	CASSARDLSSGNTIYF
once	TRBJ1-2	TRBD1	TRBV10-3	TGTGCCATCAGTGACCCCGGACAGGACACGGATGGCTACACCTTC	CAISDPGQDTDGYTF
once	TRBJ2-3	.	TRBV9	TGTGCCAGCAGCGTAGTCCCCGGGACAGATACGCAGTATTTT	CASSVVPGTDTQYF
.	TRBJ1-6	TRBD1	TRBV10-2	TGCGCCAGCAGCGGGACAGGGAATTCACCCCTCCACTTT	CASSGTGNSPLHF
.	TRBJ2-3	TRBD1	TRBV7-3	TGTGCCAGCAGCCGAACAGGGGGCTACAGAGATACGCAGTATTTT	CASSRTGGYRDTQYF
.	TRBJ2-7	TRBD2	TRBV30	TGTGCCTGGAGTGTCCTTCCTAGCGGCGAGCAGTACTTC	CAWSVLPSGEQYF
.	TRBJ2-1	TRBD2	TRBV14	TGTGCCAGCAGCCTTTCGCGGGGGGACCGAGCCTACAATGAGCAGTTCTTC	CASSLSRGDRAYNEQFF
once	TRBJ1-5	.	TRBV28	TGTGCCAGCAGTTTACTAGGCGGCCTCACCCCCCAGCATTTT	CASSLLGGLTPQHF